Presented here are 30 T cell receptor beta chains from one specimen sequenced in a study of T cell clusters in autoimmune cytopenias. TRB was amplified by touch-down multiplex PCR, primer pools A and B combined. TCRdb reprocessed the multiplex PCR reads and keeps a single row for each CDR3 protein, giving no DNA. This table holds about 8,100 distinct CDR3 sequences. Each sample's input was 200 to 250 ng genomic DNA, roughly 38,000 genome equivalents. Specimen: peripheral blood. The receptors shown here come from a human donor with an autoimmune cytopenia or autoimmune hepatitis (not recorded which).

This clonotype is called medium-sized based on its frequency. The V call is TRBV18, the J call TRBJ1-1. Germline CDR1 and CDR2: KGHSH and LQKENI. The CDR3 totals 14 residues. CDR3 region: CASSPPSTGTEAFF. The full variable domain, completed using reference TRBV18 and TRBJ1-1, is NAGVMQNPRHLVRRRGQEARLRCSPMKGHSHVYWYRQLPEEGLKFMVYLQKENIIDESGMPKERFSAEFPKEGPSILRIQQVVRGDSAAYFCASSPPSTGTEAFFGQGTRLTVV.

The V gene is TRBV6-2 or TRBV6-3, the J gene TRBJ1-2; lacking DNA, the TRBD1 call made by TCRdb goes unchecked. Germline CDR1 is MNHEY and CDR2 is SVGEGT. The CDR3 contains 17 residues. The chain's CDR3 is CASRSSLGTGAVDGYTF.

The chain has TRBV5-4 and TRBJ1-1; TCRdb's D call, TRBD1, is unchecked because there is no DNA. Germline CDR1 and CDR2: SGHNT and YYREEE (reference sequence). This CDR3 comprises 13 residues. CDR3 sequence reads: CASSFTGNTEAFF.

The chain links TRBV7-2 to TRBJ1-5; TCRdb proposes TRBD1, but this gene call is untestable without DNA. Germline V gene data show CDR1 as SGHTA and CDR2 as FQGNSA. This CDR3 has 15 amino acids. The CDR3 sequence is CASSLVGTGTQPQHF.

This clonotype ranks as medium-sized (0.01 to 0.1%) in terms of frequency. The chain links TRBV30 to TRBJ2-5; checking the TCRdb D call of TRBD2 is not possible without DNA. This CDR3 comprises 13 residues. The germline CDR1 and CDR2 sequences are GTSNPN and SVGIG (reference sequence). The CDR3 sequence: CAYSRSSQETQYF.

The chain recombines TRBV6-6 with TRBJ1-1; checking the TCRdb D call of TRBD1 is not possible without DNA. The germline CDR1 and CDR2 sequences are MNHNY and SVGAGI (reference sequence). CDR3 length: 13 amino acids. CDR3 sequence: CASTRTANTEAFF.

This clonotype is deemed medium-sized by its frequency. The chain employs TRBV30 and TRBJ2-1. This CDR3 contains 11 residues. In germline, CDR1 is GTSNPN, CDR2 SVGIG (reference sequence). The CDR3 region is CAWSVHDEQFF.

V and J are TRBV27 and TRBJ1-5; TCRdb names TRBD1, which stays unverified in the absence of DNA. The CDR3 extends over 15 amino acids. Germline CDR1 reads MNHEY; CDR2 reads SMNVEV (reference sequence). The CDR3 loop reads CASRIQGAGNQPQHF.

This clonotype is identified as medium-sized (0.01 to 0.1%) from frequency. The chain carries TRBV15 and TRBJ2-3. Germline V gene sequence: CDR1 LNHNV, CDR2 YYDKDF (reference sequence). The CDR3 is made up of 15 amino acids. The CDR3 protein is CATSRDYLSENTQYF.

This clonotype shows up as medium-sized by frequency. V gene TRBV12-3 or TRBV12-4 combines with J gene TRBJ2-1; TCRdb indicates TRBD1, and absent DNA this call remains unverified. The CDR3 length is 12 residues. The CDR3 reads CASSSPGGKQFF.

This clonotype ranks as medium-sized in terms of frequency. The V gene is TRBV19, the J gene TRBJ1-2; without DNA, the TCRdb call of TRBD1 cannot be checked. This CDR3 is built from 13 residues. Germline CDR1 and CDR2: LNHDA and SQIVND (reference sequence). CDR3 residues: CASSIPADYGYTF.

In terms of frequency, this clonotype is medium-sized. The chain couples TRBV29-1 to TRBJ1-1; the D gene TCRdb calls, TRBD1, cannot be checked with no DNA. The CDR3 runs 11 residues. Germline CDR1 SQVTM, CDR2 ANQGSEA. Here the CDR3 reads CSVRDRSEAFF.

The chain uses TRBV18 and TRBJ1-5. Germline V gene lookup returns CDR1 KGHSH and CDR2 LQKENI. This CDR3 has 16 residues. CDR3: CASSQQGIGVDQPQHF. The variable domain in full, with the rest retrieved from reference TRBV18 and TRBJ1-5, is NAGVMQNPRHLVRRRGQEARLRCSPMKGHSHVYWYRQLPEEGLKFMVYLQKENIIDESGMPKERFSAEFPKEGPSILRIQQVVRGDSAAYFCASSQQGIGVDQPQHFGDGTRLSIL.

This clonotype ranks as medium-sized in terms of frequency. This rearrangement joins TRBV6-5 to TRBJ2-2; TCRdb's D call of TRBD1 is untestable without DNA. Germline assignment: CDR1 MNHEY and CDR2 SVGAGI. The CDR3 loop spans 14 amino acids. This chain's CDR3 is CASRGTRNTGELFF.

The V call is TRBV7-2, the J call TRBJ1-5; with no DNA, the TCRdb D assignment of TRBD1 cannot be verified. The CDR3 has 15 amino acids. Looked up from germline, CDR1 is SGHTA and CDR2 is FQGNSA. CDR3 region: CASSLVSGGNQPQHF.

V is TRBV12-3 or TRBV12-4 and J is TRBJ2-1; TCRdb selects TRBD1, and the lack of DNA leaves this call unchecked. This CDR3 has 15 amino acids. The CDR3 spells CASSLRTGSYNEQFF.

Frequency places this clonotype as medium-sized (0.01 to 0.1%). The chain is built from TRBV5-5 and TRBJ2-1; TCRdb indicates TRBD1, and absent DNA this call remains unverified. Germline V gene data show CDR1 as SGHKS and CDR2 as YYEKEE (reference sequence). CDR3 length: 15 residues. The CDR3 protein is CASSFRGETWNEQFF.

CDR3 loop: CASSYSFTVGADNQPQHF. The V gene is TRBV6-6, the J gene TRBJ1-5; TCRdb outputs TRBD1, but without DNA this stays unchecked. CDR3 length: 18 residues. CDR1 and CDR2 (germline): MNHNY, SVGAGI (reference sequence).

This clonotype is identified as medium-sized (0.01 to 0.1%) from frequency. The chain links TRBV27 to TRBJ1-3. The CDR3 contains 14 residues. Germline V gene data show CDR1 as MNHEY and CDR2 as SMNVEV (reference sequence). The CDR3 loop reads CASSLQGSGNTIYF.

This clonotype is medium-sized by frequency. The chain has TRBV6-5 and TRBJ1-6; the TRBD1 assignment by TCRdb is unverifiable without DNA. Germline-derived CDR1 and CDR2 are MNHEY and SVGAGI. The CDR3 consists of 15 residues. The chain's CDR3 is CASQLGQGYRSPLHF.

According to its frequency, this clonotype is medium-sized. V usage is TRBV19 and J usage is TRBJ1-5. Germline V gene data show CDR1 as LNHDA and CDR2 as SQIVND (reference sequence). This CDR3 contains 12 residues. CDR3: CASSGEDQPQHF.

The chain is built from TRBV27 and TRBJ1-5; with no DNA, the TCRdb D assignment of TRBD1 cannot be verified. Germline V CDR1 and CDR2: MNHEY, SMNVEV (reference sequence). This CDR3 has 14 amino acids. The CDR3: CASSLSQGGQPQHF.

The V gene is TRBV12-3 or TRBV12-4, the J gene TRBJ1-2; TCRdb selects TRBD1, and the lack of DNA leaves this call unchecked. CDR3 length equals 13 residues. The CDR3: CASSLTASYGYTF.

The chain is built from TRBV27 and TRBJ1-2; TCRdb gives TRBD1 as the D gene, but with no DNA this cannot be confirmed. Germline values: CDR1 MNHEY, CDR2 SMNVEV (reference sequence). The CDR3 is made up of 12 amino acids. The CDR3 loop reads CASSFREYGYTF.

By frequency, this clonotype is medium-sized. The CDR3 loop reads CATSRSPRDTANYGYTF. The rearrangement links TRBV15 to TRBJ1-2; TCRdb picks TRBD1, but there is no DNA to check that call. This CDR3 has 17 amino acids. Germline V gives CDR1 LNHNV, CDR2 YYDKDF (reference sequence). The full variable domain, its missing parts supplied by reference TRBV15 and TRBJ1-2, is DAMVIQNPRYQVTQFGKPVTLSCSQTLNHNVMYWYQQKSSQAPKLLFHYYDKDFNNEADTPDNFQSRRPNTSFCFLDIRSPGLGDTAMYLCATSRSPRDTANYGYTFGSGTRLTVV.

This clonotype is medium-sized by frequency. V and J are TRBV12-3 or TRBV12-4 and TRBJ1-2; the TCRdb D gene call, TRBD1, has no DNA to confirm it. The CDR3 extends over 13 amino acids. This CDR3 is CASSPDRVLGYTF.

The J gene is TRBJ1-2, the V gene TRBV12-3 or TRBV12-4. The CDR3 extends over 12 amino acids. The CDR3 reads CASSLTGIGYTF.

Its frequency marks this clonotype as medium-sized. This sequence joins TRBV19 and TRBJ1-4; TCRdb designates TRBD1, a call that cannot be tested without DNA. The CDR3 is 15 amino acids. The V gene's germline CDR1 is LNHDA and CDR2 SQIVND (reference sequence). Here the CDR3 reads CASSKPGTGNEKLFF.

The chain couples TRBV5-5 to TRBJ2-1; absent DNA, TCRdb's TRBD1 call cannot be checked. Germline CDR1 and CDR2: SGHKS and YYEKEE (reference sequence). CDR3 size: 15 residues. This chain's CDR3 is CASWAGTGYTNEQFF.

Measured by frequency, this clonotype is medium-sized (0.01 to 0.1%). The J gene is TRBJ1-5, the V gene TRBV19; TCRdb's assignment of TRBD1 cannot be checked, as there is no DNA. The CDR3 consists of 14 residues. Germline V gene lookup returns CDR1 LNHDA and CDR2 SQIVND (reference sequence). The CDR3: CASSIEGASQPQHF.